Listed here are 30 T cell receptor beta chains from one sample, sequenced in a study of neurological immune-mediated disorders. In TCRdb, the 5' RACE reads were re-called with MiXCR into one record per CDR3 protein. The sample lists some 83,000 distinct CDR3 sequences, 2.5% to 3% seen once, with about 1% in the top ten. Source material: PBMCs. The receptor set was obtained from a woman aged 25 to 39 with multiple sclerosis.

This clonotype was picked up many times. This chain uses TRBV20-1 with TRBJ2-7, with a tentative D call TRBD1 (5 bases). The V and J ends lost 1 base and 1 base respectively, with 11 bases between them. The CDR3 is 14 amino acids. Germline V lookup: CDR1 DFQATT, CDR2 SNEGSKA (reference sequence). The CDR3 loop is CSARVQGRSYEQYF. CDR3 nucleotides: TGCAGTGCTAGAGTCCAGGGTAGGTCCTACGAGCAGTACTTC.

This clonotype was observed many times. The chain has TRBV20-1 and TRBJ1-1, with 9 nucleotides matching TRBD1. V dropped 3 bases and J dropped 11; count of bases not matched to a gene: 13. Germline V gene lookup returns CDR1 DFQATT and CDR2 SNEGSKA (reference sequence). The length of the CDR3 is 14 residues. The CDR3 DNA reads as TGCAGTGCTAGTAAACCGGGACAGGGAGTGGATGCTTTCTTT. Amino acids: CSASKPGQGVDAFF.

The table lists this clonotype with many counts. This chain connects TRBV7-8 to TRBJ2-3, with D possibly being TRBD2 (6 bases). CDR3 length: 17 residues. V lost 2 bases and J lost 0, with 15 bases in between. CDR1 SGHVS and CDR2 FQNEAQ come from the germline V gene. The CDR3 nucleotides are TGTGCCAGCAGCTTATGGGCGGGGCGGGGAAGCACAGATACGCAGTATTTT. This gives the protein CASSLWAGRGSTDTQYF.

This clonotype has at least ten counts. The genes are TRBV29-1 and TRBJ1-2; perhaps TRBD1 as D (6 bases). Germline V gene data show CDR1 as SQVTM and CDR2 as ANQGSEA. Trimming took off 3 bases at V and 4 bases at J, with 15 bases between the two ends. This CDR3 contains 14 residues. The CDR3: CSVDPEGGGYGYTF. CDR3 in DNA: TGCAGCGTTGATCCGGAGGGGGGCGGCTATGGCTACACCTTC.

In this sample, this clonotype turned up a few times. At one boundary the junction diverges from the germline segment, which might be a read error. The genes are TRBV9 and TRBJ2-2; D not certain. The CDR3 contains 12 residues. Germline-derived CDR1 and CDR2 are SGDLS and YYNGEE. As DNA, the CDR3 is TGTGACAGCAGCACAGACATCGGGGAGCTGTTTTTT. Residues: CDSSTDIGELFF. Full variable domain (rest looked up from reference TRBV9 and TRBJ2-2): DSGVTQTPKHLITATGQRVTLRCSPRSGDLSVYWYQQSLDQGLQFLIQYYNGEERAKGNILERFSAQQFPDLHSELNLSSLELGDSALYFCDSSTDIGELFFGEGSRLTVL.

This clonotype was detected ten times or more. J is TRBJ2-1 and V is TRBV7-9; D is unclear. Trimming stripped 3 bases from V and 5 bases from J, with 8 bases between. The CDR3 is 13 residues long. Germline CDR1 SEHNR, CDR2 FQNEAQ (reference sequence). CDR3 DNA sequence: TGTGCCAGCAGCTTTACCACGAACAATGAGCAGTTCTTC. Amino acid sequence: CASSFTTNNEQFF.

This clonotype was picked up many times. The chain recombines TRBV28 with TRBJ2-3; 8 nucleotides agree with TRBD1. The germline CDR1 and CDR2 sequences are MDHEN and SYDVKM. The CDR3 is made up of 15 amino acids. V was clipped by 8 bases and J by 0 bases; unmatched bases: 7. The CDR3 loop reads CASRRQGSSTDTQYF. Here the CDR3 DNA reads TGTGCCAGCCGACGACAGGGGTCAAGCACAGATACGCAGTATTTT.

This clonotype was picked up many times. This rearrangement joins TRBV20-1 to TRBJ1-2, with a weak D call TRBD1 (6 bases). CDR3 length equals 13 residues. The germline gives CDR1 DFQATT, CDR2 SNEGSKA (reference sequence). V gave up 3 bases and J gave up 4 bases, with 12 bases separating them. CDR3: CSASRQARYGYTF. CDR3 in DNA: TGCAGTGCTAGCCGACAGGCCCGCTATGGCTACACCTTC.

This clonotype was recorded many times. The rearrangement joins TRBV18 to TRBJ1-2; TRBD1 agrees at 11 bases. Looked up from germline, CDR1 is KGHSH and CDR2 is LQKENI. The CDR3 has 15 residues. The J segment lost 5 bases and the V segment lost 8 bases, leaving 10 bases of the junction unmatched. CDR3 nucleotides: TGTGCCAGCCTTTGGACAGGGGGCAATCATTATGGCTACACCTTC. As protein: CASLWTGGNHYGYTF.

This clonotype was seen at least ten times. The V and J genes are TRBV7-2 and TRBJ2-7, with D maybe TRBD2 (6 bases). Germline assignment: CDR1 SGHTA and CDR2 FQGNSA. V lost 2 bases and J lost 2, with 10 bases in between. The CDR3 runs to 14 residues. DNA of the CDR3: TGTGCCAGCAGCTTAATGGGGGGACCCTACGAGCAGTACTTC. It translates to CASSLMGGPYEQYF.

Only a few counts were recorded for this clonotype. This chain links TRBV11-3 with TRBJ2-1, with D tentatively TRBD1 (5 bases). CDR1 is SGHNT, CDR2 YENEEA, per germline. V dropped 5 bases and J dropped 10 bases, with 12 bases sitting between them. CDR3 length: 12 amino acids. The CDR3 nucleotides read TGTGCCAGCAGCCCGACAGTACGGGAGCAGTTCTTC. Translating gives CASSPTVREQFF.

The table lists this clonotype with many counts. The chain combines TRBV11-2 with TRBJ2-1, with 11 bases matching TRBD2. In germline, CDR1 is SGHAT, CDR2 FQNNGV. This CDR3 contains 16 residues. Trimming cost V 5 bases and J 6 bases; bases outside gene matches: 9. CDR3 in DNA: TGTGCCAGCAGCCTCGGGACTAGCGGAATGGGCAATGAGCAGTTCTTC. Amino acids: CASSLGTSGMGNEQFF. Based on the CDR3 plus reference TRBV11-2 and TRBJ2-1, the full variable domain is EAGVAQSPRYKIIEKRQSVAFWCNPISGHATLYWYQQILGQGPKLLIQFQNNGVVDDSQLPKDRFSAERLKGVDSTLKIQPAKLEDSAVYLCASSLGTSGMGNEQFFGPGTRLTVL.

In its sample, this clonotype was seen many times. V gene TRBV24-1 combines with J gene TRBJ1-4, with TRBD1 identical over 7 bases. Germline trimming cut 5 bases from V and 7 bases from J; bases unmatched to any gene: 3. Germline assignment: CDR1 KGHDR and CDR2 SFDVKD. The CDR3 extends over 13 amino acids. This chain's CDR3 is CATSAGTVEKLFF. The CDR3, as DNA: TGTGCCACCAGTGCGGGGACAGTTGAAAAACTGTTTTTT.

This clonotype was observed at least ten times. This chain joins TRBV20-1 and TRBJ2-3; TRBD2 matches at 13 bases. Germline V gene sequence: CDR1 DFQATT, CDR2 SNEGSKA (reference sequence). V shed 1 base, J shed 4 bases, and the junction held 5 bases outside the gene matches. The CDR3 loop spans 16 amino acids. The CDR3 bases are TGCAGTGCTAGAGTTCAGGGACTAGCGGGACCAGATACGCAGTATTTT. Translation: CSARVQGLAGPDTQYF.

This clonotype has ten or more counts. This chain uses TRBV27 with TRBJ2-1; D might be TRBD2 (5 bases). The CDR3 runs 13 residues. The ends were cut back, 2 bases at V and 9 bases at J, with 11 bases in the middle. Germline CDR1 MNHEY, CDR2 SMNVEV (reference sequence). This chain's CDR3 is CASSLEGLGEQFF. The CDR3 DNA reads TGTGCCAGCAGTTTAGAGGGTCTAGGTGAGCAGTTCTTC.

This clonotype has a count of ten or more. The CDR3 bases are TGCGCCAGCAGCTTGGGGACGGCGGAGGGTGAAAAACTGTTTTTT. This codes for CASSLGTAEGEKLFF. This chain uses TRBV5-1 with TRBJ1-4, with D hard to call. Germline V CDR1 and CDR2: SGHRS, YFSETQ. V was shortened by 0 bases and J by 7 bases, with 13 bases between the two germline ends. This CDR3 contains 15 residues.

This clonotype was observed many times. This chain joins TRBV28 and TRBJ2-2; D is unresolved. This CDR3 has 9 amino acids. CDR1 MDHEN and CDR2 SYDVKM come from the germline V gene. Trimming took 8 bases from V and 8 from J, leaving 3 bases between them. The CDR3 DNA is TGTGCCAGCGCTGGGGAGCTGTTTTTT. Translated, it gives CASAGELFF.

This clonotype was counted many times. The CDR3 DNA reads as TGTGCCACCAGCAGCGAAAGACAAAGCTCTGGAAACACCATATATTTT. Its translation: CATSSERQSSGNTIYF. The chain couples TRBV15 to TRBJ1-3; D uncertain. The CDR3 is 16 amino acids. Trimming removed 3 bases at V and 0 bases at J, with 12 bases between. Germline V gene lookup returns CDR1 LNHNV and CDR2 YYDKDF (reference sequence).

This clonotype was seen many times. CDR3 protein: CSARLMGQGDQPQHF. For the CDR3, the DNA is TGCAGTGCTAGACTTATGGGACAGGGGGATCAGCCCCAGCATTTT. V is TRBV20-1 and J is TRBJ1-5; 11 bases are shared with TRBD1. V dropped 2 bases and J dropped 5; count of bases not matched to a gene: 5. The length of the CDR3 is 15 residues. CDR1 and CDR2 from the germline V gene are DFQATT and SNEGSKA (reference sequence).

This clonotype has only a few counts. The chain combines TRBV6-2 or TRBV6-3 with TRBJ1-2; D may be TRBD1 (6 bases). Germline CDR1 reads MNHEY; CDR2 reads SVGEGT. There are 15 residues in the CDR3. The ends were cut back, 0 bases at V and 6 bases at J, with 14 bases in the middle. The CDR3 DNA is TGTGCCAGCAGTTACTCCCTTAAGTGGACAGATGGCTACACCTTC. Translating gives CASSYSLKWTDGYTF.

This clonotype was detected ten times or more. The V gene is TRBV20-1, the J gene TRBJ2-1; possibly TRBD1 or TRBD2 for D (5 bases each). The V gene's germline CDR1 is DFQATT and CDR2 SNEGSKA (reference sequence). The CDR3 totals 15 residues. V was clipped by 0 bases and J by 7 bases, with 16 bases between them. CDR3 sequence: CSARDPNGAANEQFF. The CDR3 bases are TGCAGTGCTAGAGATCCGAACGGGGCAGCTAATGAGCAGTTCTTC.

This clonotype has at least ten counts. The chain has TRBV7-9 and TRBJ2-1, with TRBD1 matching 8 bases. Germline V CDR1 and CDR2: SEHNR, FQNEAQ (reference sequence). The CDR3 runs to 15 residues. With 4 bases clipped from V and 5 bases from J, the junction kept 7 bases outside the gene matches. The CDR3 region is CASSSTGGSNNEQFF. DNA of the CDR3: TGTGCCAGCAGCTCAACAGGGGGTTCTAACAATGAGCAGTTCTTC.

The sample holds many counts of this clonotype. The chain is built from TRBV27 and TRBJ1-5; D call uncertain. Trimming stripped 5 bases from V and 7 bases from J, with 12 bases between. Per the germline V gene, CDR1 is MNHEY and CDR2 is SMNVEV (reference sequence). This CDR3 comprises 13 residues. The CDR3 sequence is CASSTAGVQPQHF. The CDR3 DNA follows: TGTGCCAGCAGTACGGCCGGGGTCCAGCCCCAGCATTTT.

This clonotype was picked up many times. The chain joins TRBV7-2 to TRBJ1-1; D is uncertain. Trimming took off 3 bases at V and 3 bases at J, with 8 bases between the two ends. CDR1 and CDR2 from the germline V gene are SGHTA and FQGNSA. This CDR3 comprises 13 residues. The CDR3 sequence is CASSFGPDTEAFF. The CDR3 nucleotides read TGTGCCAGCAGCTTCGGACCGGACACTGAAGCTTTCTTT.

This clonotype was seen ten or more times. The gene calls are TRBV7-9 and TRBJ2-3; the match to TRBD2 covers 8 bases. The V segment lost 1 base and the J segment 6 bases; nucleotides outside the gene matches: 6. CDR1 and CDR2 from the germline V gene are SEHNR and FQNEAQ (reference sequence). CDR3 length: 15 amino acids. Here the CDR3 reads CASSLVTSGSDTQYF. As DNA, the CDR3 is TGTGCCAGCAGCTTAGTCACTAGCGGCTCGGATACGCAGTATTTT.

This clonotype showed up many times. This rearrangement joins TRBV5-1 to TRBJ2-7, with D hard to call. The CDR3 covers 12 residues. Trimming shortened V by 5 bases and J by 0 bases, and 6 bases separated the two germline ends. Germline lookup yields CDR1 SGHRS and CDR2 YFSETQ. The CDR3 is CASRVNSYEQYF. The CDR3 region has the DNA TGCGCCAGCAGGGTAAACTCCTACGAGCAGTACTTC.

This clonotype has at least ten counts. J is TRBJ1-4 and V is TRBV30, with 9 bases lining up with TRBD1. Germline values: CDR1 GTSNPN, CDR2 SVGIG (reference sequence). The V segment lost 5 bases and the J segment 8 bases; nucleotides outside the gene matches: 9. The CDR3 has 14 residues. The CDR3 here is CAWESGTGTEKLFF. The CDR3 DNA sequence: TGTGCCTGGGAATCCGGGACAGGGACCGAAAAACTGTTTTTT.

This clonotype was observed many times. This chain connects TRBV28 to TRBJ2-7; tentative D call: TRBD2 (6 bases). CDR1 and CDR2 from the germline V gene are MDHEN and SYDVKM. CDR3 length: 15 residues. Trimming pared 3 bases from V and 6 bases from J, leaving 18 bases between. DNA of the CDR3: TGTGCCAGCAGTTTTAGAAGAGGGAGGTCGGGCGAGCAGTACTTC. Translation gives CASSFRRGRSGEQYF.

This clonotype was found many times. J is TRBJ2-3 and V is TRBV28; unclear D gene. The germline V and J ends were trimmed by 7 bases and 0 bases, with 5 bases remaining between them. This CDR3 has 12 amino acids. Germline assignment: CDR1 MDHEN and CDR2 SYDVKM. The CDR3 is CASIGSTDTQYF. The CDR3 nucleotides are TGTGCCAGCATAGGTAGCACAGATACGCAGTATTTT.

This clonotype has at least ten counts. Here the CDR3 DNA reads TGTGCCAGCAGCCAGGGGACTAGGAACGAGCAGTACTTC. It translates to CASSQGTRNEQYF. This sequence joins TRBV6-2 or TRBV6-3 and TRBJ2-7; 8 bases align to TRBD2. This CDR3 has 13 amino acids. V shed 6 bases and J 5 bases; nucleotides not matched to a gene: 6. Germline V gene lookup returns CDR1 MNHEY and CDR2 SVGEGT.